The next 5 T cell receptor beta chains were all read from a single sample in a study of blood T cell repertoires in COVID-19 (TCRdb year 2020). Receptor libraries were prepared by the immunoSEQ multiplex PCR assay. TCRdb's version of the immuneACCESS table is confined to in-frame rearrangements and falls short of the full clone set. An unresolved V gene accounts for under half of the shortfall where checked; the remainder is of unknown origin. The sample yields around 150,000 clones; under 80% were counted once. Clones ranked in the top ten supply roughly 4.5% of the sample. Source material: peripheral blood. The receptor source for this set is a man aged 60 to 75 with acute or convalescent COVID-19.

This chain connects TRBV5-6 to TRBJ2-5; 8 bases are a match to TRBD1. The germline CDR1 and CDR2 sequences are SGHDT and YYEEEE. V lost 3 bases to trimming and J lost 7 bases; unmatched junction nucleotides: 11. This CDR3 has 15 amino acids. Written as DNA, the CDR3 is TGTGCCAGCAGCTACTCGGACAGGGAAGGCGTGACCCAGTACTTC. Amino acid sequence: CASSYSDREGVTQYF.

This chain links TRBV21-1 with TRBJ2-7; the table's D call, TRBD2, was not checked against the DNA. TRBV21-1 is a pseudogene segment. CDR3 length: 16 amino acids. This chain's CDR3 is CASSKVNSGDTYEQYF. The CDR3 DNA is TGTGCCAGCAGCAAAGTGAATAGCGGGGATACCTACGAGCAGTACTTC.

The chain employs TRBV19 and TRBJ1-5; possible D gene TRBD1, 5 bases. The CDR3 contains 15 residues. Between the trimmed V and J ends, which lost 1 base and 6 bases, there was a span of 13 bases. The germline V gene encodes CDR1 LNHDA and CDR2 SQIVND (reference sequence). DNA of the CDR3: TGTGCCAGTAGTATAGCGGCGGGGGGGAGTCAGCCCCAGCATTTT. It yields the protein CASSIAAGGSQPQHF.

The gene calls are TRBV27 and TRBJ2-2, with 7 nucleotides matching TRBD1. Germline V lookup: CDR1 MNHEY, CDR2 SMNVEV (reference sequence). The trim removed 6 bases at V and 1 base at J, leaving 5 bases unmatched. The CDR3 is 15 amino acids. The CDR3 DNA is TGTGCCAGCAGCTTGGACAGGCGGAACACCGGGGAGCTGTTTTTT. Its translation is CASSLDRRNTGELFF.

The rearrangement links TRBV28 to TRBJ1-4; 9 bases are a match to TRBD1. Germline trimming cut 6 bases from V and 7 bases from J; bases unmatched to any gene: 6. This CDR3 has 14 residues. Per the germline V gene, CDR1 is MDHEN and CDR2 is SYDVKM. Here the CDR3 reads CASRETGGSEKLFF. The CDR3 region has the DNA TGTGCCAGCAGAGAGACAGGGGGAAGTGAAAAACTGTTTTTT. The entire variable domain, with the rest obtained from reference TRBV28 and TRBJ1-4, is as follows: DVKVTQSSRYLVKRTGEKVFLECVQDMDHENMFWYRQDPGLGLRLIYFSYDVKMKEKGDIPEGYSVSREKKERFSLILESASTNQTSMYLCASRETGGSEKLFFGSGTQLSVL.